This TCR beta chain was retrieved from a study of tumor-infiltrating lymphocytes in glioblastoma multiforme. Study results and caveats: Only one glioblastoma patient had TCR and mutation analysis.

Three nested ARM-PCR rounds with V-beta and C-beta primers built TCRB libraries. These TCRB libraries lack any described unique molecular identifiers. A single record per CDR3 protein comes from TCRdb applying MiXCR to the multiplex PCR reads. The table records 15,000 to 20,000 distinct CDR3 sequences, 65% to 80% of them present only once. Germline CDR1 and CDR2: SGHAT and FQNNGV. The CDR3 has 20 residues. In the case of this clonotype: The antigen remains undetermined. One end of the junction is discordant with germline, which a read error may explain.

The sample taken for sequencing was peripheral blood. The sequence derives from a male donor with glioblastoma. The V gene is TRBV11-2, the J gene TRBJ2-2; TRBD2 matches at 7 bases. This CDR3 reads CAGTPSFGRGLAVNTGELFF. CDR3 DNA sequence: TGTGCCGGCACCCCCTCATTCGGCCGAGGGCTAGCGGTAAACACCGGGGAGCTGTTTTTC.